This T cell receptor (beta chain) was identified in a study of regulatory T cells in long-lasting Graves disease. Germline lookup yields CDR1 SQVTM and CDR2 ANQGSEA. The CDR3 runs to 14 residues. J gave up 10 bases and V 3 bases, and 8 bases lay outside the gene matches. Whole-study findings and limits: A greater number of public clonotypes (about 3,000) was shared by persistent patients than by new patients (about 890). Favoring TRBV28, TRBJ1-2 and TRBJ2-5 was a feature seen in persistent disease. Persistent Graves' patients showed reduced TCR diversity versus newly diagnosed patients.

This sample's time point: persistent/refractory GD, antithyroid drugs over 5 years with positive TRAb. There was RNA extracted from PBMCs, and the TCR library was made from it. This clonotype appeared many times. Its antigen is not identified. Researchers made TCR beta libraries by using iRepertoire HTBI primers and running Arm-PCR on CDR3 regions. As processed by the authors: Across samples, 62 TRBV and 14 TRBJ segments were found. Via MiXCR, TCRdb re-called the multiplex PCR reads, giving one row per CDR3 protein. TCRdb assigned the V and J calls; the authors' analysis was not used. Among about 660,000 distinct CDR3 sequences, 30% were seen once, and the ten largest hold 35% to 55%.

The chain combines TRBV29-1 with TRBJ1-6; 8 nucleotides align to TRBD1. Sequenced here: peripheral blood mononuclear cells (PBMCs), sampled when the disease was refractory, from a patient treated with antithyroid drugs. This sequence originates from a female donor with Graves disease. The CDR3 bases are TGCAGCGTTGATGAGACAGGGGTAGGATCACCCCTCCACTTT. This translates into CSVDETGVGSPLHF.